The subject of this entry is one T cell receptor beta chain. The use of a sample-barcoded 5' primer and a J-beta primer mix characterized a second PCR of about 6 to 12 cycles. TCRdb called the 5' RACE reads again in MiXCR, with one record for every CDR3 protein. This repertoire shows approximately 400,000 distinct CDR3 sequences, approximately 51% found once; its top ten account for about 54%. Individuals who donated were healthy Caucasians from Russia aged 6 to 90. The sample is drawn from a study of blood T cells in healthy people across ages. The germline V and J ends were trimmed by 7 bases and 4 bases, with 19 bases remaining between them. Germline CDR1 DFQATT, CDR2 SNEGSKA (reference sequence). The CDR3 is 14 amino acids.

The origin of this receptor is a man in his 60s in good health. The chain employs TRBV20-1 and TRBJ1-2; D perhaps matches TRBD1 (6 bases). Source material: blood. The CDR3 DNA follows: TGCAGTGTTACTCAGGGGCGCAAAATCTATGGCTACACCTTC. Translation gives CSVTQGRKIYGYTF.